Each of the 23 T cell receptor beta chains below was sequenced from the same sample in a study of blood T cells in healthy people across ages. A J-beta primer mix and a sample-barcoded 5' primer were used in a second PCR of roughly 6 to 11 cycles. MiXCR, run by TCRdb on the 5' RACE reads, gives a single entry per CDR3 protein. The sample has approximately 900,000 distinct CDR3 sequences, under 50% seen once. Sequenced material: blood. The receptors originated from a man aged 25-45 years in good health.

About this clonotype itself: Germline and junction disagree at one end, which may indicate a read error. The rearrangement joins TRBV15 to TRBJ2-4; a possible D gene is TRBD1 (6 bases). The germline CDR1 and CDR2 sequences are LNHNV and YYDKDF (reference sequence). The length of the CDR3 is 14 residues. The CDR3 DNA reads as TGTGCCAGCAGCGTTTCGGACAGTAAAAACATTCAGTACTTC. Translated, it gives CASSVSDSKNIQYF.

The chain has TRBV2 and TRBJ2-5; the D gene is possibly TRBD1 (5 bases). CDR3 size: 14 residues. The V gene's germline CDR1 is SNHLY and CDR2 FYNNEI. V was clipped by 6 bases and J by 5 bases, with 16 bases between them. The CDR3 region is CASRQDLMGETQYF. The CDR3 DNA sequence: TGTGCCAGCAGACAGGACCTGATGGGGGAGACCCAGTACTTC.

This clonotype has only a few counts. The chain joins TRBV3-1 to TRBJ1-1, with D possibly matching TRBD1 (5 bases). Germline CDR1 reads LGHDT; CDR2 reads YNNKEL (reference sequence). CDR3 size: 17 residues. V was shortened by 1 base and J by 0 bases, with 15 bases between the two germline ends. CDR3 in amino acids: CASSQVGGGPMNTEAFF. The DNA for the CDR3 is TGTGCCAGCAGCCAAGTCGGGGGGGGACCAATGAACACTGAAGCTTTCTTT.

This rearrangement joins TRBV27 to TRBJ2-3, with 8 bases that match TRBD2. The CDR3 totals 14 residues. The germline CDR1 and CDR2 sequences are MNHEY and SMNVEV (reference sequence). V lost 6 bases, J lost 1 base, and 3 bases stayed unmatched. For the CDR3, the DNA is TGTGCCAGCAGCCGGCGGGAGGGCACAGATACGCAGTATTTT. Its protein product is CASSRREGTDTQYF.

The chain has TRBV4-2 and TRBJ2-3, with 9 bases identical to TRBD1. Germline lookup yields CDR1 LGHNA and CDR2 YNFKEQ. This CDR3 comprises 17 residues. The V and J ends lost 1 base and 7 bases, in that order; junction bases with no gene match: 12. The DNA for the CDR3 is TGTGCCAGCAGCCAAGGGGGCGGGACAGGGTTTTCGAATACGCAGTATTTT. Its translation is CASSQGGGTGFSNTQYF.

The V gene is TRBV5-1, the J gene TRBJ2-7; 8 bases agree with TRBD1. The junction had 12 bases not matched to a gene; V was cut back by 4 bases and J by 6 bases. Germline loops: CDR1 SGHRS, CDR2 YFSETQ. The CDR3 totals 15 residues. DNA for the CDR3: TGCGCCAGCAGCACAGCGGACAGGGCATATGGCGAGCAGTACTTC. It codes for CASSTADRAYGEQYF.

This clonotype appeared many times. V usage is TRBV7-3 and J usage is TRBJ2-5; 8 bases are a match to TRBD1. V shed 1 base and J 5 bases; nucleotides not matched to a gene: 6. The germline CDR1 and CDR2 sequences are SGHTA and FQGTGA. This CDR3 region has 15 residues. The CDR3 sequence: CASSLRGQGGETQYF. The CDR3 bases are TGTGCCAGCAGCTTAAGAGGACAGGGTGGGGAGACCCAGTACTTC.

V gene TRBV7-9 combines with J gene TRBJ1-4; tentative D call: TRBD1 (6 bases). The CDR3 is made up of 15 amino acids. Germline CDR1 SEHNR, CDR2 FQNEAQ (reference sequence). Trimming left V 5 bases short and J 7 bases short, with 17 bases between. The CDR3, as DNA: TGTGCCAGCAGCCCCGAAGGAAGACAGGTTGAAAAACTGTTTTTT. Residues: CASSPEGRQVEKLFF.

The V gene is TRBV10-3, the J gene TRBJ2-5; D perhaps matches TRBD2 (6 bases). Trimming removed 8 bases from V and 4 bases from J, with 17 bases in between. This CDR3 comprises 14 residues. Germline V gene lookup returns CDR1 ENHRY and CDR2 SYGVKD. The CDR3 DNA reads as TGTGCCATCGCGGGACCCAGGGCCCCAGAGACCCAGTACTTC. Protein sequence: CAIAGPRAPETQYF.

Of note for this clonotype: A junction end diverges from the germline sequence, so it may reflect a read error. This CDR3 reads CAGSETHATGELFF. The DNA of the CDR3 is TGTGCCGGCAGTGAGACCCACGCGACCGGGGAGCTGTTTTTT. This sequence joins TRBV6-1 and TRBJ2-2, with D unresolved. The CDR3 sequence is 14 residues long. Germline CDR1 reads MNHNS; CDR2 reads SASEGT.

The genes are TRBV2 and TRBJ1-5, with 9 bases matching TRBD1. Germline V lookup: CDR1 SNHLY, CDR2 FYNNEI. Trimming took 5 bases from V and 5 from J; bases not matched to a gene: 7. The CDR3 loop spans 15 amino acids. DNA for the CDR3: TGTGCCAGCAGTTTGGACAGGGGTGCTGATCAGCCCCAGCATTTT. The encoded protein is CASSLDRGADQPQHF.

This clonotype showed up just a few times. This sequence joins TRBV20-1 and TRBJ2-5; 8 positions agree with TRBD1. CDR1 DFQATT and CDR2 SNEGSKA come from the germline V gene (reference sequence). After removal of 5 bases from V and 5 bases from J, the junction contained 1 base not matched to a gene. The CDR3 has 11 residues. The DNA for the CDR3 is TGCAGTGCTCGGACAGGGGAGACCCAGTACTTC. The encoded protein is CSARTGETQYF.

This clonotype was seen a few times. The CDR3 DNA follows: TGTGCCAGCAGTTTAGCGGGGGGTGGCGCTTTCTTT. Translating gives CASSLAGGGAFF. This chain joins TRBV12-3 or TRBV12-4 and TRBJ1-1; D may be TRBD1 (5 bases). CDR3 length: 12 amino acids. Between the trimmed V and J ends, which lost 0 bases and 11 bases, there was a span of 10 bases.

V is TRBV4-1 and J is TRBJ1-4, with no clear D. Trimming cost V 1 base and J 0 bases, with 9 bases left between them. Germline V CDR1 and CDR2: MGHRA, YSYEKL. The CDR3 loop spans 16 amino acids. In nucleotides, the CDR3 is TGCGCCAGCAGCCAAGGCACGGGATCAACTAATGAAAAACTGTTTTTT. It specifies CASSQGTGSTNEKLFF.

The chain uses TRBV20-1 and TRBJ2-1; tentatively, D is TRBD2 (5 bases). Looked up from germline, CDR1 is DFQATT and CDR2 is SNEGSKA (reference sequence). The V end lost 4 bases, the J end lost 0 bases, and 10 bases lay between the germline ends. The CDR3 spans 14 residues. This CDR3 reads CSAIVGSSYNEQFF. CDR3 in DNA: TGCAGTGCTATCGTGGGGAGCTCCTACAATGAGCAGTTCTTC.

CDR3 protein: CAISWDYGYTF. Written as DNA, the CDR3 is TGTGCCATCTCCTGGGATTATGGCTACACCTTC. This chain links TRBV10-3 with TRBJ1-2; the D is unclear. The CDR3 runs to 11 residues. Per germline, CDR1 ENHRY and CDR2 SYGVKD. The V end was cut by 8 bases, the J end by 5 bases, with 9 bases between.

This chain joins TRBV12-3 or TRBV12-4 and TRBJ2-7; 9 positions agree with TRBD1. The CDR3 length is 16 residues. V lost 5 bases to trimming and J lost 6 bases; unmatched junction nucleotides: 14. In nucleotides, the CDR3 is TGTGCCAGCAGTCCCAGTAGGGGGACAGGGCAAACCGAGCAGTACTTC. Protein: CASSPSRGTGQTEQYF.

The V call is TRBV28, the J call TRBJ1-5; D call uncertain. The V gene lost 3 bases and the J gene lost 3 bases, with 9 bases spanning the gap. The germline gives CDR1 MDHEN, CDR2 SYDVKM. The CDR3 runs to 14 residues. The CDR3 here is CASSLGSYNQPQHF. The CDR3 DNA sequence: TGTGCCAGCAGTTTGGGCAGCTACAATCAGCCCCAGCATTTT.

The CDR3 reads CASSPSDRYSGELFF. The DNA of the CDR3 is TGTGCCAGCAGCCCATCAGACAGGTACTCCGGGGAGCTGTTTTTT. V and J are TRBV11-3 and TRBJ2-2, with D possibly TRBD1 on 6 matching bases. CDR1 is SGHNT and CDR2 is YENEEA in the germline V gene. The CDR3 consists of 15 residues. The ends were cut back, 5 bases at V and 6 bases at J, with 16 bases in the middle.

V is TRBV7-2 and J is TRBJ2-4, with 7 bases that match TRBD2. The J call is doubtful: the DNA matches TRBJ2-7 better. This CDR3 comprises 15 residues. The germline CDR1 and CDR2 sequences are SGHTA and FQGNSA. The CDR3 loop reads CASSPGRERPYEQYF. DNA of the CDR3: TGTGCCAGCAGTCCGGGGAGGGAACGTCCCTACGAGCAGTACTTC.

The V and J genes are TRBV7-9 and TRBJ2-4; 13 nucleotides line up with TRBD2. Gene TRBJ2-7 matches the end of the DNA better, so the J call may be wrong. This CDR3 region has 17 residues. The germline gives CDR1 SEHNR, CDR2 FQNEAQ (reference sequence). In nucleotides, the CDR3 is TGTGCCAGCAGCCCCGGCCGACTAGCGGGGGGCCACTACGAGCAGTACTTC. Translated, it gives CASSPGRLAGGHYEQYF.

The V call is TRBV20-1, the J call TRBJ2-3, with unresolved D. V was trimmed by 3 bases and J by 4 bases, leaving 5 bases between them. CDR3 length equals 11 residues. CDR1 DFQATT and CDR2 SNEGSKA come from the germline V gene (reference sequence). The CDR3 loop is CSARRSDTQYF. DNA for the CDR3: TGCAGTGCTAGGCGTTCAGATACGCAGTATTTT.

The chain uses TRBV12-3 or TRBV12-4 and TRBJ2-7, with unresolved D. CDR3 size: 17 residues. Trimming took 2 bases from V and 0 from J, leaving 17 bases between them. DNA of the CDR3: TGTGCCAGCAGTTTATGGGGTCGTGGCAGGAGCTCCTACGAGCAGTACTTC. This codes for CASSLWGRGRSSYEQYF.